This TCR beta chain was recovered during a study of T-cell reconstitution after alpha-beta-depleted transplantation in children. Trimming cost V 4 bases and J 4 bases; bases outside gene matches: 6. CDR1 MGHRA and CDR2 YSYEKL come from the germline V gene. The CDR3 has 16 residues. As it was prepared, the TCRbeta library received unique molecular identifiers. TCRdb reprocessed the PCR reads via MiXCR and lists one record per CDR3 protein. The sample consists of around 400,000 distinct CDR3 sequences, roughly 20% of them appearing once. This clonotype was seen a few times. This sequence was found in a human donor who donated a stem cell graft to a child with acute myeloid leukemia. The chain employs TRBV4-1 and TRBJ2-3; 12 nucleotides agree with TRBD2. This material consisted of PBMCs from the stem cell graft donor, taken from the stem cell graft. CDR3 sequence reads: CASSRGLAGSSDTQYF. The CDR3, as DNA: TGCGCCAGCAGCCGGGGACTAGCGGGTTCGTCAGATACGCAGTATTTT.